Presented here are 28 T cell receptor beta chains from one specimen sequenced in a study of T cell changes during pregnancy in multiple sclerosis. TCRdb keeps only in-frame clones here, not all; method: immunoSEQ multiplex PCR. The sample carries some 85,000 clones, about 95% recorded once. The source material was peripheral blood, sampled in the second trimester of pregnancy. The receptor source for this set is a female donor with multiple sclerosis, enrolled in a pregnancy study.

The chain has TRBV15 and TRBJ2-5; 9 bases map to TRBD1. The germline V gene has CDR1 LNHNV and CDR2 YYDKDF (reference sequence). V dropped 0 bases and J dropped 2; count of bases not matched to a gene: 4. The length of the CDR3 is 16 residues. In DNA, the CDR3 is TGTGCCACCAGCAGAGAGGGACAGGGCCCACAAGAGACCCAGTACTTC. It codes for CATSREGQGPQETQYF.

The chain carries TRBV1 and TRBJ2-7; the tabulated D call, TRBD2, remains unverified against the DNA. TRBV1 is designated a pseudogene. This CDR3 has 17 residues. The CDR3 nucleotides read TGCACCAGCAGAGGAGGACTAGCGGGCAGATTCAGGTACGAGCAGTACTTC. This sequence encodes CTSRGGLAGRFRYEQYF.

V is TRBV25-1 and J is TRBJ2-3, with 8 nucleotides matching TRBD2. CDR1 and CDR2 from the germline V gene are MGHDK and SYGVNS. CDR3 length: 17 residues. Germline trimming cut 1 base from V and 2 bases from J; bases unmatched to any gene: 8. The CDR3 spells CASSEWGIAGSTDTQYF. The CDR3 DNA reads TGTGCCAGCAGTGAATGGGGGATAGCGGGGTCCACAGATACGCAGTATTTT.

The rearrangement links TRBV19 to TRBJ2-1; D not resolved. V lost 3 bases to trimming and J lost 6 bases, with 6 bases between them. This CDR3 has 12 residues. From germline, CDR1 is LNHDA and CDR2 SQIVND (reference sequence). CDR3 residues: CASSIPSNEQFF. The CDR3 DNA reads as TGTGCCAGTAGTATCCCCTCCAATGAGCAGTTCTTC. Complete variable domain (other parts from reference TRBV19 and TRBJ2-1): DGGITQSPKYLFRKEGQNVTLSCEQNLNHDAMYWYRQDPGQGLRLIYYSQIVNDFQKGDIAEGYSVSREKKESFPLTVTSAQKNPTAFYLCASSIPSNEQFFGPGTRLTVL.

This clone occurred once. The rearrangement uses TRBV6-5 and TRBJ2-5; D remains ambiguous. Trimming cost V 2 bases and J 5 bases, with 9 bases left between them. The length of the CDR3 is 13 residues. Germline CDR1 MNHEY, CDR2 SVGAGI. The CDR3 bases are TGTGCCAGCAGTTACAGCGTGGTGGAGACCCAGTACTTC. Translated: CASSYSVVETQYF.

V usage is TRBV27 and J usage is TRBJ2-7; perhaps TRBD2 as D (6 bases). Trimming left V 5 bases short and J 0 bases short, with 11 bases between. The CDR3 consists of 14 residues. Germline CDR1 MNHEY, CDR2 SMNVEV (reference sequence). This CDR3 is CASSGGTGSYEQYF. Written as DNA, the CDR3 is TGTGCCAGCAGTGGAGGGACGGGCTCCTACGAGCAGTACTTC.

This chain joins TRBV13 and TRBJ2-2; D possibly corresponds to TRBD1 (6 bases). The germline V and J ends were trimmed by 7 bases and 6 bases, with 15 bases remaining between them. This CDR3 is built from 14 residues. Germline V lookup: CDR1 PRHDT, CDR2 FYEKMQ (reference sequence). The CDR3 coding sequence is TGTGCCAGCACCCTCCAGGGGATCCCCGGGGAGCTGTTTTTT. Translation gives CASTLQGIPGELFF.

The rearrangement joins TRBV19 to TRBJ2-1; weak D call: TRBD2 (6 bases). This CDR3 has 13 residues. From germline, CDR1 is LNHDA and CDR2 SQIVND (reference sequence). V lost 7 bases, J lost 7 bases, and 14 bases lay in between. This CDR3 is CASKLGGGNEQFF. The CDR3 DNA reads TGTGCCAGTAAGCTTGGAGGAGGGAATGAGCAGTTCTTC.

The V and J genes are TRBV28 and TRBJ2-7; the D gene is possibly TRBD2 (6 bases). The germline gives CDR1 MDHEN, CDR2 SYDVKM. The CDR3 loop spans 12 amino acids. Trimming removed 9 bases at V and 3 bases at J, with 12 bases between. In DNA, the CDR3 is TGTGCCAGTGGGACTTTTTTCTACGAGCAGTACTTC. This gives the protein CASGTFFYEQYF.

This chain joins TRBV27 and TRBJ2-1, with D possibly being TRBD2 (6 bases). CDR3 length: 15 residues. V lost 5 bases to trimming and J lost 1 base, with 12 bases between them. The germline CDR1 and CDR2 sequences are MNHEY and SMNVEV (reference sequence). The CDR3: CASSPGLPSYNEQFF. Written as DNA, the CDR3 is TGTGCCAGCAGTCCCGGACTACCTTCCTACAATGAGCAGTTCTTC.

This clone has only a few counts. The chain is built from TRBV7-9 and TRBJ1-1, with 10 nucleotides matching TRBD1. In germline, CDR1 is SEHNR, CDR2 FQNEAQ (reference sequence). The CDR3 is 11 amino acids. With V trimmed by 4 bases and J by 10 bases, 0 bases remained unmatched. The CDR3 here is CASSWTGGAFF. In DNA form, the CDR3 reads TGTGCCAGCAGCTGGACAGGGGGAGCTTTCTTT.

CDR3 protein: CASSPLQLNEKLFF. DNA for the CDR3: TGTGCCAGTAGCCCCCTACAGTTAAATGAAAAACTGTTTTTT. V usage is TRBV19 and J usage is TRBJ1-4, with D unclear. The CDR3 contains 14 residues. Trimming took 6 bases from V and 5 from J, leaving 13 bases between them. Germline CDR1 reads LNHDA; CDR2 reads SQIVND (reference sequence).

The chain joins TRBV11-2 to TRBJ2-3; TRBD2 matches 7 bases. V was pared by 3 bases and J by 1 base, with 4 bases of the junction left unmatched. The CDR3 has 15 amino acids. Germline V gene lookup returns CDR1 SGHAT and CDR2 FQNNGV. In DNA, the CDR3 is TGTGCCAGCAGCTTGGCTAGCGGCCGCACAGATACGCAGTATTTT. Translated, it gives CASSLASGRTDTQYF.

The rearrangement joins TRBV5-5 to TRBJ1-1; tentative D call: TRBD1 (5 bases). Germline V CDR1 and CDR2: SGHKS, YYEKEE (reference sequence). The V gene lost 0 bases and the J gene lost 10 bases, with 13 bases spanning the gap. The CDR3 is 13 residues long. CDR3: CASSLERITGAFF. CDR3 nucleotides: TGTGCCAGCAGCTTGGAGAGGATAACAGGAGCTTTCTTT.

The genes are TRBV27 and TRBJ2-3; TRBD2 aligns across 11 bases. The CDR3 is made up of 17 amino acids. Losses at the gene ends were 4 bases for V and 2 bases for J; bases not matched to a gene: 8. Germline V gene lookup returns CDR1 MNHEY and CDR2 SMNVEV (reference sequence). The CDR3 is CASSSQSSGRATDTQYF. The CDR3 region has the DNA TGTGCCAGCAGTTCCCAGAGTAGCGGGAGGGCCACAGATACGCAGTATTTT.

V and J are TRBV6-1 and TRBJ2-7; the match to TRBD1 covers 7 bases. CDR1 is MNHNS and CDR2 is SASEGT in the germline V gene. This CDR3 has 15 amino acids. The trim removed 6 bases at V and 7 bases at J, leaving 15 bases unmatched. CDR3 DNA: TGTGCCAGCAGAGACCCCGGGACAGCCTCGGGGGAGCAGTACTTC. It translates to CASRDPGTASGEQYF.

This chain links TRBV28 with TRBJ2-7, with D maybe TRBD1 (6 bases). Germline CDR1 and CDR2: MDHEN and SYDVKM. The CDR3 extends over 15 amino acids. Trimming left V 2 bases short and J 1 base short, with 12 bases between. Here the CDR3 DNA reads TGTGCCAGCAGTTTACTGGGGGCGTCGTCCTACGAGCAGTACTTC. Translating it yields CASSLLGASSYEQYF.

This chain connects TRBV5-5 to TRBJ2-7; 10 positions agree with TRBD1. The CDR3 has 13 residues. Unmatched junction bases numbered 3, after V lost 4 bases and J lost 5 bases. Per the germline V gene, CDR1 is SGHKS and CDR2 is YYEKEE (reference sequence). The CDR3: CASSRQGANEQYF. The CDR3 DNA reads TGTGCCAGCAGCAGACAGGGGGCTAACGAGCAGTACTTC.

The V gene is TRBV28, the J gene TRBJ2-7; 8 bases align to TRBD2. Germline V gene lookup returns CDR1 MDHEN and CDR2 SYDVKM. V was clipped by 1 base and J by 4 bases; unmatched bases: 3. CDR3 length equals 14 residues. The CDR3: CASSLYRGGYEQYF. The CDR3 DNA reads as TGTGCCAGCAGTTTATATCGGGGGGGATACGAGCAGTACTTC.

This clone was seen a single time. The J gene is TRBJ1-5, the V gene TRBV6-6, with 7 positions matching TRBD1. V trimming: 3 bases; J trimming: 14 bases; junction bases outside the gene matches: 7. In germline, CDR1 is MNHNY, CDR2 SVGAGI (reference sequence). The CDR3 extends over 12 amino acids. The CDR3 sequence is CASSYAGTEEHF. In nucleotides, the CDR3 is TGTGCCAGCAGTTATGCCGGGACAGAGGAGCATTTT.

This chain links TRBV18 with TRBJ1-1; D gene ambiguous. Germline V gene sequence: CDR1 KGHSH, CDR2 LQKENI. With 2 bases removed from V and 2 bases from J, the gap between germline ends came to 6 bases. The CDR3 covers 13 residues. The CDR3 DNA follows: TGTGCCAGCTCACCAGGGCTAAACACTGAAGCTTTCTTT. Translating it yields CASSPGLNTEAFF.

The V call is TRBV29-1, the J call TRBJ1-1; possibly TRBD1 for D (6 bases). In germline, CDR1 is SQVTM, CDR2 ANQGSEA. Trimming took 3 bases from V and 6 from J, leaving 14 bases between them. This CDR3 has 13 amino acids. Written as DNA, the CDR3 is TGCAGCGTTGACGGCGGCCAGGGGCCTGAAGCTTTCTTT. Its protein product is CSVDGGQGPEAFF.

This chain joins TRBV9 and TRBJ2-1; 7 nucleotides line up with TRBD1. V trimming: 0 bases; J trimming: 7 bases; junction bases outside the gene matches: 1. CDR1 and CDR2 (germline): SGDLS, YYNGEE. The CDR3 contains 13 residues. Here the CDR3 DNA reads TGTGCCAGCAGCGTAGTGACAGGGAATGAGCAGTTCTTC. Translated, it gives CASSVVTGNEQFF.

The rearrangement links TRBV30 to TRBJ2-4; 8 bases match TRBD1. CDR3 length: 13 amino acids. The germline CDR1 and CDR2 sequences are GTSNPN and SVGIG (reference sequence). The J segment lost 15 bases and the V segment lost 3 bases, leaving 13 bases of the junction unmatched. CDR3 sequence: CAWSLSTGESPYF. As DNA, the CDR3 is TGTGCCTGGAGCCTCTCGACAGGGGAATCTCCGTACTTC. The full variable domain, rest sourced from reference TRBV30 and TRBJ2-4, is SQTIHQWPATLVQPVGSPLSLECTVEGTSNPNLYWYRQAAGRGLQLLFYSVGIGQISSEVPQNLSASRPQDRQFILSSKKLLLSDSGFYLCAWSLSTGESPYFGAGTRLSVL.

Comments on this clone: Germline and junction disagree at one end, which may indicate a read error. V usage is TRBV6-1 and J usage is TRBJ2-7, with 8 positions matching TRBD1. The CDR3 covers 15 residues. Looked up from germline, CDR1 is MNHNS and CDR2 is SASEGT. The CDR3 reads CASTEGQGGSNEQYF. The DNA for the CDR3 is TGTGCCAGCACTGAAGGACAGGGCGGGTCCAACGAGCAGTACTTC.

V gene TRBV6-5 combines with J gene TRBJ2-5, with a possible D match to TRBD2 (6 bases). Trimming took off 7 bases at V and 5 bases at J, with 14 bases between the two ends. The CDR3 length is 13 residues. CDR1 and CDR2 from the germline V gene are MNHEY and SVGAGI. As DNA, the CDR3 is TGTGCCAGCACCCCGGCGGGGATGGAGACCCAGTACTTC. Protein sequence: CASTPAGMETQYF.

This clone showed up just once. The V and J genes are TRBV9 and TRBJ2-1, with 8 bases lining up with TRBD2. Germline trimming cut 4 bases from V and 2 bases from J; bases unmatched to any gene: 5. The CDR3 contains 15 residues. Germline lookup yields CDR1 SGDLS and CDR2 YYNGEE. The CDR3 loop reads CASSPKTSAYNEQFF. CDR3 coding DNA: TGTGCCAGCAGCCCGAAGACTAGCGCCTACAATGAGCAGTTCTTC.

J is TRBJ2-2 and V is TRBV7-2, with D possibly matching TRBD2 (6 bases). Germline V gene sequence: CDR1 SGHTA, CDR2 FQGNSA. The CDR3 length is 15 residues. Trimming stripped 3 bases from V and 0 bases from J, with 8 bases between. The CDR3 DNA reads TGTGCCAGCAGCTTCGGGGGAACGAACACCGGGGAGCTGTTTTTT. Translation: CASSFGGTNTGELFF.